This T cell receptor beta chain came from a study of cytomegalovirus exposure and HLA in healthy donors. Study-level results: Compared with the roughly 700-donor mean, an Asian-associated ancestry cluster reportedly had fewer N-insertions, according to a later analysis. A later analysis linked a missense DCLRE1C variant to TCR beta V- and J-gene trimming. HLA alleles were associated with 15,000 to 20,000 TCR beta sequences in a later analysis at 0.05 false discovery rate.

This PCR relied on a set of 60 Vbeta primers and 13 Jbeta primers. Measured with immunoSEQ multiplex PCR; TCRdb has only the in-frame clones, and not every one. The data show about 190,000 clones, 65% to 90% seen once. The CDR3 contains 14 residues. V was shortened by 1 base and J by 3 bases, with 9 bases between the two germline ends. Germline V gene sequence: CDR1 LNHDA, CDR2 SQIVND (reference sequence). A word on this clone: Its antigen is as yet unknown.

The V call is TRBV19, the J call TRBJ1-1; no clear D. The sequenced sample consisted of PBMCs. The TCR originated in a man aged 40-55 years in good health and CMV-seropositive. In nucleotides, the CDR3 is TGTGCCAGTAGTATAGGAGGAGCGGACACTGAAGCTTTCTTT. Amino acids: CASSIGGADTEAFF. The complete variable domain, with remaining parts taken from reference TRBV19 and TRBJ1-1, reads DGGITQSPKYLFRKEGQNVTLSCEQNLNHDAMYWYRQDPGQGLRLIYYSQIVNDFQKGDIAEGYSVSREKKESFPLTVTSAQKNPTAFYLCASSIGGADTEAFFGQGTRLTVV.